The clone carrying this T cell receptor (beta chain) was recorded only once. This entry is derived from a study of blood T cell repertoires in COVID-19. Original handling: How many nucleated cells were present was estimated from reference gene primer amplification. The assay was immunoSEQ multiplex PCR, and TCRdb's table has in-frame clones only and misses some. V, J and clone size are those of that table, while D and trimming were read from the DNA. Of 200,000 to 300,000 clones in the sample, 84% were seen once. The germline V and J ends were trimmed by 0 bases and 2 bases, with 14 bases remaining between them. The germline V gene has CDR1 MGHRA and CDR2 YSYEKL. CDR3 length equals 16 residues.

The TCR was taken from a man between 45 and 60 years old with acute or convalescent COVID-19. Specimen: peripheral blood. The gene calls are TRBV4-1 and TRBJ2-7, with a weak D call TRBD2 (6 bases). CDR3 region: CASSQDLGGGTYEQYF. CDR3 bases: TGCGCCAGCAGCCAAGATTTGGGGGGAGGAACCTACGAGCAGTACTTC.